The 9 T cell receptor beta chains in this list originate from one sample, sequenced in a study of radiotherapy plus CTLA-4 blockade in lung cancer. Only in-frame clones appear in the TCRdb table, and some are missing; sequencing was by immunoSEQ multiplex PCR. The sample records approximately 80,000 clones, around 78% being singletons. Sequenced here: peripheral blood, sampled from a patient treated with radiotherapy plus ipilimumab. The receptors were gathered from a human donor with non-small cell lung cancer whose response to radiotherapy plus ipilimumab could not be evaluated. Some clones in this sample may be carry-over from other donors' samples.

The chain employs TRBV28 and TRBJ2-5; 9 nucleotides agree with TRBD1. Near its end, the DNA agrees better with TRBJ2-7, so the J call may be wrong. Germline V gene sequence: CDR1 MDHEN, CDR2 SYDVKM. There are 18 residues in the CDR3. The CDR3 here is CASTTGGTGSQGNHEQYF. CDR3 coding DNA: TGTGCCAGCACCACAGGGGGGACAGGGTCACAGGGGAATCACGAGCAGTACTTC.

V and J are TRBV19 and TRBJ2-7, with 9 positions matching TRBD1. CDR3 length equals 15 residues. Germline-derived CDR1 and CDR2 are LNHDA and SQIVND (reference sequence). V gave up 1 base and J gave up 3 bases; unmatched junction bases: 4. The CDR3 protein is CASSIAGTGNYEQYF. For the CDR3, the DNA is TGTGCCAGTAGTATAGCCGGGACAGGGAACTACGAGCAGTACTTC. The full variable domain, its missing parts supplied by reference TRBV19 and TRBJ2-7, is DGGITQSPKYLFRKEGQNVTLSCEQNLNHDAMYWYRQDPGQGLRLIYYSQIVNDFQKGDIAEGYSVSREKKESFPLTVTSAQKNPTAFYLCASSIAGTGNYEQYFGPGTRLTVT.

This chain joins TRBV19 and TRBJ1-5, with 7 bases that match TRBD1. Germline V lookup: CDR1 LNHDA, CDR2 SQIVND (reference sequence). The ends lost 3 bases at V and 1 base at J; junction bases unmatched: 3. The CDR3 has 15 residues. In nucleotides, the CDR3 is TGTGCCAGTAGTATTGGACAGGAAAGCAATCAGCCCCAGCATTTT. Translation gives CASSIGQESNQPQHF.

Written as DNA, the CDR3 is TGTGCCAGCAGCCGGTATCAAGAGACCCAGTACTTC. Amino acid sequence: CASSRYQETQYF. The rearrangement uses TRBV7-2 and TRBJ2-5; D gene uncertain. Germline CDR1 and CDR2: SGHTA and FQGNSA. This CDR3 has 12 residues. Trimming left V 5 bases short and J 2 bases short, with 6 bases between.

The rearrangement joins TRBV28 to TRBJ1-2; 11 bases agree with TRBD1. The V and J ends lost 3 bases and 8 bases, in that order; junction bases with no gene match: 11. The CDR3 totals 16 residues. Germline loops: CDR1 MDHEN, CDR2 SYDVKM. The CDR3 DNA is TGTGCCAGCAGTTTTAGGGGCAGGACAGGGGGCGTAGGCTACACCTTC. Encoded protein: CASSFRGRTGGVGYTF.

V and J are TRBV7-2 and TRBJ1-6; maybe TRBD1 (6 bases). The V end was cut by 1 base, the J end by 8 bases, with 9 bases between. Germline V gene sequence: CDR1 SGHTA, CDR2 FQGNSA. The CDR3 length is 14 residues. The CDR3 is CASSLVSGDSPLHF. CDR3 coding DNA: TGTGCCAGCAGCTTAGTGTCAGGGGATTCACCCCTCCACTTT.

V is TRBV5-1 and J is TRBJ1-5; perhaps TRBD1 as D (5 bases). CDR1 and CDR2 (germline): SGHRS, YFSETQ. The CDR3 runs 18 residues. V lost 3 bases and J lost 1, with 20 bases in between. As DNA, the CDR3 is TGCGCCAGCAGCTCATACGGCGGGGGTATATGGAGCAATCAGCCCCAGCATTTT. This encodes CASSSYGGGIWSNQPQHF.

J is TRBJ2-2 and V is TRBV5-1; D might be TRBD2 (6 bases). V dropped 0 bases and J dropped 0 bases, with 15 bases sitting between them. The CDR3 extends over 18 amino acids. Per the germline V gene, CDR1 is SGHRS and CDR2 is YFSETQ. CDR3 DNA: TGCGCCAGCAGCTTGGAAAGCCGAGCGGGTACGAACACCGGGGAGCTGTTTTTT. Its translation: CASSLESRAGTNTGELFF.

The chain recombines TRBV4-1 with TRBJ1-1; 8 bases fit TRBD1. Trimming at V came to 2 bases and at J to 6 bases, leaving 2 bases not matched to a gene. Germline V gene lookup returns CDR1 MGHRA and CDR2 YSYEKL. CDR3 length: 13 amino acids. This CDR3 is CASSQTGGAEAFF. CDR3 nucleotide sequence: TGCGCCAGCAGCCAAACAGGGGGAGCTGAAGCTTTCTTT.